This is a list of T cell receptor beta chains from one sample in a study of blood T cell repertoires in COVID-19. Libraries were prepared by immunoSEQ multiplex PCR; TCRdb keeps only in-frame clonotypes and omits some of them. The table includes around 300,000 clones, over 80% detected once. The sample taken for sequencing was PBMCs or T cells enriched from blood (not recorded which). The receptors were gathered from a man aged 30-40 years who had recovered from COVID-19. Each CDR3 is given with its conserved first and last residue. Each record gives: clone size, J gene, D gene, V gene, CDR3 protein, CDR3 DNA. The D gene is left open where the match is weak. Rows give clone size only sometimes, using once, few, many, or a class for an expanded clone.

few | TRBJ2-7 | TRBD2 | TRBV3-1/TRBV3-2 | CASSHRRGYEQYF | TGTGCCAGCAGCCATAGGCGGGGGTACGAGCAGTACTTC
- | TRBJ1-1 | TRBD1 | TRBV6-1 | CASSEVGQGNTEAFF | TGTGCCAGCAGTGAAGTGGGACAGGGGAACACTGAAGCTTTCTTT
- | TRBJ2-1 | - | TRBV10-3 | CAISESAYSYNEQFF | TGTGCCATCAGTGAGTCGGCTTATTCCTACAATGAGCAGTTCTTC
- | TRBJ2-1 | TRBD1 | TRBV19 | CASSMGQANNEQFF | TGTGCCAGTAGTATGGGACAGGCGAACAATGAGCAGTTCTTC
- | TRBJ1-2 | - | TRBV24-1 | CATSDRREKGYTF | TGTGCCACCAGTGACCGCCGGGAGAAAGGCTACACCTTC
- | TRBJ1-4 | - | TRBV11-2 | CASSFAGEKLFF | TGTGCCAGCAGCTTTGCGGGTGAAAAACTGTTTTTT
- | TRBJ1-4 | TRBD1 | TRBV27 | CASSLTRQGRGANEKLFF | TGTGCCAGCAGTTTGACTCGACAGGGGAGGGGGGCTAATGAAAAACTGTTTTTT
few | TRBJ1-4 | TRBD1 | TRBV28 | CASRATGQKNEKLFF | TGTGCCAGCAGGGCTACGGGACAGAAGAATGAAAAACTGTTTTTT
- | TRBJ2-7 | - | TRBV29-1 | CSVTGRDIAAEQYF | TGCAGCGTTACCGGCCGGGATATAGCCGCCGAGCAGTACTTC
- | TRBJ2-3 | TRBD1 | TRBV3-1/TRBV3-2 | CASSQMGQPRADTQYF | TGTGCCAGCAGCCAAATGGGACAGCCTCGGGCAGATACGCAGTATTTT
few | TRBJ1-4 | TRBD1 | TRBV28 | CASSSRTGGGEKLFF | TGTGCCAGCAGTTCCCGGACAGGGGGGGGAGAAAAACTGTTTTTT
- | TRBJ2-5 | - | TRBV12-5 | CASGEGRGRSETQYF | TGTGCTAGTGGTGAGGGCAGGGGCCGTTCGGAGACCCAGTACTTC
- | TRBJ2-7 | TRBD1 | TRBV19 | CASSERDSYEQYF | TGTGCCAGTAGTGAACGGGACAGCTACGAGCAGTACTTC
- | TRBJ1-2 | - | TRBV28 | CASSLGPTRYGYTF | TGTGCCAGCAGCCTCGGTCCCACCCGGTATGGCTACACCTTC
- | TRBJ1-5 | - | TRBV19 | CASNPTGYSNQPQHF | TGTGCCAGTAACCCGACAGGCTATAGCAATCAGCCCCAGCATTTT
- | TRBJ1-4 | TRBD1 | TRBV7-8 | CASSLQGAYEKLFF | TGTGCCAGCAGCTTACAGGGGGCGTATGAAAAACTGTTTTTT
- | TRBJ2-7 | - | TRBV6-2/TRBV6-3 | CASSYSGGHEQYF | TGTGCCAGCAGTTACTCTGGGGGCCACGAGCAGTACTTC
- | TRBJ1-2 | - | TRBV19 | CASSPRGGGENGYTF | TGTGCCAGTAGTCCGCGAGGGGGGGGCGAGAATGGCTACACCTTC
few | TRBJ1-2 | TRBD1 | TRBV27 | CASSLGTEDYGYTF | TGTGCCAGCAGTTTAGGGACAGAGGACTATGGCTACACCTTC
- | TRBJ2-7 | TRBD1 | TRBV10-3 | CAISGTGIEQYF | TGTGCCATCAGTGGGACAGGGATCGAGCAGTACTTC
- | TRBJ2-5 | TRBD2 | TRBV9 | CASSLASGAETQYF | TGTGCCAGCAGCTTAGCTAGCGGGGCGGAGACCCAGTACTTC
- | TRBJ2-1 | TRBD2 | TRBV6-5 | CASSPLAGGYNEQFF | TGTGCCAGCAGCCCCCTAGCGGGGGGCTACAATGAGCAGTTCTTC
- | TRBJ1-2 | TRBD1 | TRBV12-5 | CASGPGGQGNYGYTF | TGTGCTAGTGGTCCCGGCGGACAGGGAAACTATGGCTACACCTTC
- | TRBJ1-5 | TRBD1 | TRBV10-3 | CATLQGSNQPQHF | TGTGCCACCCTACAGGGGAGCAATCAGCCCCAGCATTTT
- | TRBJ2-2 | - | TRBV24-1 | CATSDRGRHTGELFF | TGTGCCACCAGTGATAGAGGCAGACACACCGGGGAGCTGTTTTTT
once | TRBJ1-5 | - | TRBV7-9 | CASSLGGGVHSNQPQHF | TGTGCCAGCAGCTTAGGAGGAGGGGTTCATAGCAATCAGCCCCAGCATTTT
few | TRBJ2-7 | - | TRBV7-9 | CASSFSSSYEQYF | TGTGCCAGCAGCTTTAGTAGCTCCTACGAGCAGTACTTC
- | TRBJ1-2 | TRBD1 | TRBV27 | CASIRTGRGRLVYGYTF | TGTGCCAGCATCCGGACGGGCAGGGGGCGCCTAGTCTATGGCTACACCTTC
- | TRBJ2-3 | - | TRBV12-3/TRBV12-4 | CASRSAGGDTQYF | TGTGCCAGCAGATCGGCAGGGGGGGATACGCAGTATTTT
- | TRBJ2-7 | - | TRBV6-5 | CASSYLLQENYEQYF | TGTGCCAGCAGTTATCTATTACAGGAAAACTACGAGCAGTACTTC
- | TRBJ1-4 | - | TRBV7-9 | CASSLDRVKNEKLFF | TGTGCCAGCAGCTTAGACAGGGTAAAGAATGAAAAACTGTTTTTT
- | TRBJ2-3 | TRBD2 | TRBV29-1 | CSVAGGQTDTQYF | TGCAGCGTGGCGGGGGGGCAGACAGATACGCAGTATTTT
- | TRBJ1-6 | - | TRBV1 | CTSSQDRGNSPLHF | TGCACCAGCAGCCAGGACAGGGGGAATTCACCCCTCCACTTT
- | TRBJ2-5 | - | TRBV11-2 | CASSLVGGLAETQYF | TGTGCCAGCAGCTTAGTGGGGGGGCTAGCAGAGACCCAGTACTTC
once | TRBJ1-2 | - | TRBV28 | CATQGSGYTF | TGTGCCACCCAGGGTTCTGGCTACACCTTC
- | TRBJ2-7 | TRBD2 | TRBV5-1 | CASAPWEGSYKQYF | TGCGCCAGTGCCCCCTGGGAGGGGTCCTACAAGCAGTACTTC
- | TRBJ1-5 | TRBD1 | TRBV3-1/TRBV3-2 | CASSQGQGAIQPQHF | TGTGCCAGCAGCCAAGGACAGGGGGCGATTCAGCCCCAGCATTTT
- | TRBJ2-5 | - | TRBV6-5 | CASKIPGVETQYF | TGTGCCAGCAAGATCCCAGGGGTTGAGACCCAGTACTTC
- | TRBJ2-1 | TRBD1 | TRBV27 | CASSLLRQGARNEQFF | TGTGCCAGCAGTTTATTGCGGCAGGGGGCGAGAAATGAGCAGTTCTTC
- | TRBJ1-5 | - | TRBV27 | CASREFGTTSGGNQPQHF | TGTGCCAGCAGGGAATTTGGGACGACTTCGGGGGGCAATCAGCCCCAGCATTTT
- | TRBJ2-7 | TRBD2 | TRBV18 | CASSGTSGSYEQYF | TGTGCCAGCTCCGGGACTAGCGGCTCCTACGAGCAGTACTTC